Reported below is one T cell receptor (beta chain). These data belong to a study of cytomegalovirus exposure and HLA in healthy donors. The PCR employed 60 Vbeta primers together with 13 Jbeta primers. The assay was immunoSEQ multiplex PCR, and TCRdb's table has in-frame clones only and misses some. The sample lists about 130,000 clones, about 74% occurring once. The CDR3 is 12 residues long. Germline V lookup: CDR1 MNHNY, CDR2 SVGAGI (reference sequence). V usage is TRBV6-6 and J usage is TRBJ2-5; maybe TRBD1 (5 bases). With the DNA end fitting TRBJ2-7 better, the J assignment may be wrong. This TCR came from a man younger than 45 in good health and CMV-seronegative. Sequenced material: PBMCs. The DNA for the CDR3 is TGTGCCAGCAGTTGGGGCGAATACGAGCAGTACTTC. Encoded protein: CASSWGEYEQYF.